The following is a T cell receptor beta chain sequence with its context. This receptor's antigen is unknown. Germline and junction disagree at one end, which may indicate a read error. Spanning cysteine to phenylalanine, the CDR3 consists of 12 amino acids. The entry retains the CDR3 DNA only, 36 bases that are in frame from base 1. The sample belongs to a study of tumor-infiltrating lymphocytes in primary liver carcinoma (dated by TCRdb to the late 2010s). Context from the whole study: Surgical resection was performed in China between 2015 and early 2016 on about 5 patients with histopathologically diagnosed primary liver carcinoma. The five patients had tumors of stage T1-T3 N0M0, with maximum diameters ranging from roughly 4.2 to 10 cm. Of the five patients, three men and two women aged 30 to 69 years, four had hepatocellular carcinoma and one had combined HCC and intrahepatic cholangiocarcinoma. Each sample produced roughly 3.65 to 7.5 million productive TCRbeta reads, and read depth showed no significant difference between tissue types. A total of 35 or so specimens from 5 patients underwent TCRbeta repertoire sequencing, comprising 25 or so tumor regions, 5 adjacent noncancerous liver tissues and 5 peripheral blood samples. Repertoires from technical replicates were highly reproducible, with mean shared-clone rates roughly 0.89 and correlation coefficients above 0.95. The study combined TCRbeta repertoire sequencing, expression microarrays and whole-exome sequencing across five regions of each liver tumor, with adjacent normal tissue and blood. Summary of the overall study and its limitations: Repertoire overlap was higher between tumor regions (mean approximately 36%) than tumor-adjacent (approximately 17%) or tumor-blood (approximately 14%) pairs, consistent with antigen-driven expansion. Comparison of CD4+ and CD8+ T cell repertoires was precluded by the use of bulk unsorted samples. The top 250 clones accounted for a significantly greater share of the repertoire in tumors than in blood (p = 0.039). Only 4 or 5 patients were included in the study, and the authors note that the findings should be validated in a larger study. Only the TCR beta chain was sequenced, which likely underestimates true repertoire diversity because unpaired alpha chains were not captured.

Blood RNA was extracted from unsorted whole blood using TRIzol reagent, and germline DNA was obtained with the DNeasy Blood & Tissue kit. Patients had chronic HBV infection and were treatment-naive at sampling. Roughly 4 milliliters of peripheral blood were collected into K2EDTA tubes before surgery. Starting from approximately 460 ng total RNA, TCRbeta-specific cDNA was produced by reverse transcription with a constant-region primer and ProtoScript II reverse transcriptase. Construction of the TCRbeta libraries relied on three nested rounds of multiplex PCR, following a slightly modified ARM-PCR procedure. The first two PCR rounds used multiplex TRBV1-TRBV30 forward primers with a Cbeta reverse primer, each for roughly 10 cycles. Sample barcodes and Illumina adapters were added in a final 25-cycle PCR using Deep VentR polymerase. Amplicons of 200-500 bp were gel-purified with a QIAquick gel extraction kit before sequencing. An Illumina HiSeq 2500 was used to sequence the TCRbeta amplicons, generating 250-bp paired-end reads. The original pipeline was this. To recover full CDR3 sequences, reads were quality-trimmed using Trimmomatic v0.33 and paired reads were then merged using FLASH v1.2.11. V, D and J germline segments were assigned to the rearranged TCRbeta sequences by MiGEC v1.2.1b. Clonotype statistics and Shannon-Wiener diversity indices were calculated with VDJtools v1.0.0. To reduce sampling bias, subsequent analyses other than the diversity analysis used only the 250 most abundant clonotypes in each sample. The public reads were quality trimmed at Q25 with fastp and then assembled into clones with MiXCR by TCRdb, keeping productive beta chains. Each entry merges the rows of one CDR3 protein and shows their most common DNA and genes. The V and J calls and clone size are TCRdb's, not the authors'. The sample table shows approximately 340,000 distinct CDR3 sequences, and approximately 64% are seen once. The ten largest make up roughly 6.5% of the sample.

This chain is built from TRBV12-3 or TRBV12-4 and TRBJ2-3; no D gene call is confident. The source of this sequence is a man aged 40-50 years with primary liver carcinoma and hepatitis B virus infection. The material sequenced was peripheral blood. Read as DNA, the sequence is TGTGCCAACAGTTCCCTTAGCAATACGCAGTACTTT. Its amino acids are CANSSLSNTQYF.